This T cell receptor beta chain was recovered during a study of OX40 agonist ivuxolimab in advanced cancers. Overall study: Dosing consisted of intravenous ivuxolimab at 0.01 to 10 mg/kg every 2 weeks. Regarding the study as a whole: Clonal expansion was seen in CD4+ and CD8+ blood T cells by week 6 at 0.1 to 3.0 mg/kg. Antigen specificity of clonally expanded peripheral T cells was not established.

Germline lookup yields CDR1 SGDLS and CDR2 YYNGEE. This CDR3 contains 17 residues. With 4 bases clipped from V and 0 bases from J, the junction kept 8 bases outside the gene matches. Assay: immunoSEQ multiplex PCR; the TCRdb copy retains only in-frame clones and omits some. The sample shows tens of thousands of clones, 90% to 95% of them seen only once. For this clone: Its target is unknown.

The sample in question was CD4+ or CD8+ T cells sorted from blood, obtained in a trial of the OX40 agonist ivuxolimab. The sequence was obtained from an adult with an advanced solid tumor such as melanoma, head and neck, liver or kidney cancer. The chain employs TRBV9 and TRBJ1-3; 9 bases fit TRBD1. This CDR3 reads CASSQSTGGNSGNTIYF. The CDR3, as DNA: TGTGCCAGCAGCCAAAGCACAGGGGGCAACTCTGGAAACACCATATATTTT. The complete variable domain, with remaining parts taken from reference TRBV9 and TRBJ1-3, reads DSGVTQTPKHLITATGQRVTLRCSPRSGDLSVYWYQQSLDQGLQFLIQYYNGEERAKGNILERFSAQQFPDLHSELNLSSLELGDSALYFCASSQSTGGNSGNTIYFGEGSWLTVV.